This T cell receptor (beta chain) comes out of a study of blood T cell repertoires in COVID-19. Study in general: T cells, B-cell-depleted T cells, or PBMCs supplied cDNA or gDNA.

Source study methods: The authors estimated nucleated cell counts from reference gene primer amplification. Assay used: immunoSEQ multiplex PCR; TCRdb lists only in-frame clones, some missing. That table furnishes V, J and clone size, whereas the DNA furnished D and trimming. Among 55,000 to 75,000 clones listed, around 86% were seen once. CDR1 is ENHRY, CDR2 SYGVKD, per germline. This CDR3 has 13 residues. V was shortened by 11 bases and J by 6 bases, with 19 bases between the two germline ends. The sequencing input was peripheral blood. J is TRBJ1-1 and V is TRBV10-3; D remains ambiguous. The receptor was derived from a human donor with active COVID-19. The donor label of this sample is uncertain. DNA of the CDR3: TGTGCCTCCGGAGACTCCGGAGATGCTGAAGCTTTCTTT. Its protein product is CASGDSGDAEAFF.